The 28 T cell receptor beta chains presented below share a single source sample, sequenced in a study of T-cell memory formation after mild COVID-19. TCRdb reprocessed the 5' RACE reads with MiXCR, giving one entry per CDR3 protein. Of some 260,000 distinct CDR3 sequences in the sample, about a sixth are singletons; the top ten hold about 3.5%. Sequences were obtained from PBMCs or a T cell subset sorted from them (not recorded which). These receptors were obtained from a man aged 18 to 35 who had mild COVID-19 (a few samples of this study predate the infection). Cell type and time point are not known.

This clonotype occurred a few times. The rearrangement uses TRBV15 and TRBJ2-5; no clear D. The CDR3 has 14 residues. V was clipped by 1 base and J by 0 bases, with 6 bases between them. Germline CDR1 LNHNV, CDR2 YYDKDF (reference sequence). The CDR3 region is CATSRVADQETQYF. As DNA, the CDR3 is TGTGCCACCAGCAGAGTTGCAGACCAAGAGACCCAGTACTTC. Looking up the rest from reference TRBV15 and TRBJ2-5 gives the full variable domain: DAMVIQNPRYQVTQFGKPVTLSCSQTLNHNVMYWYQQKSSQAPKLLFHYYDKDFNNEADTPDNFQSRRPNTSFCFLDIRSPGLGDTAMYLCATSRVADQETQYFGPGTRLLVL.

This clonotype turned up a few times. The chain is built from TRBV11-3 and TRBJ2-3, with 10 bases lining up with TRBD2. V lost 6 bases, J lost 3 bases, and 9 bases stayed unmatched. The CDR3 extends over 16 amino acids. Germline assignment: CDR1 SGHNT and CDR2 YENEEA. CDR3 nucleotide sequence: TGTGCCAGCAGTCCTGATCCAGCGGGGGGGACAGATACGCAGTATTTT. This gives the protein CASSPDPAGGTDTQYF.

This clonotype has just a few counts. The chain employs TRBV5-1 and TRBJ2-4, with a tentative D call TRBD2 (5 bases). Per germline, CDR1 SGHRS and CDR2 YFSETQ. The V end was cut by 4 bases, the J end by 8 bases, with 25 bases between. The CDR3 runs 17 residues. CDR3 in DNA: TGCGCCAGCAGCCCCGGATCCGGGAACTCGGGGAGTGACATTCAGTACTTC. This sequence encodes CASSPGSGNSGSDIQYF.

This clonotype was counted only a few times. This chain links TRBV28 with TRBJ1-2; D possibly corresponds to TRBD1 (6 bases). The V gene's germline CDR1 is MDHEN and CDR2 SYDVKM. The CDR3 is 12 residues long. V gave up 5 bases and J gave up 4 bases, with 8 bases separating them. CDR3 amino acids: CASSRTAYGYTF. The DNA of the CDR3 is TGTGCCAGCAGTAGGACAGCCTATGGCTACACCTTC.

This clonotype was detected many times. The chain is built from TRBV5-1 and TRBJ2-2; 7 positions match TRBD1. Per the germline V gene, CDR1 is SGHRS and CDR2 is YFSETQ. The CDR3 loop spans 15 amino acids. The J segment lost 4 bases and the V segment lost 4 bases, leaving 7 bases of the junction unmatched. In nucleotides, the CDR3 is TGCGCCAGCAGCACCTCGACAGGGAGCACCGGGGAGCTGTTTTTT. It specifies CASSTSTGSTGELFF.

Written as DNA, the CDR3 is TGTGCCAGCACCGCTCACGGGGGGGGCTCCTACAATGAGCAGTTCTTC. As protein: CASTAHGGGSYNEQFF. The rearrangement uses TRBV6-2 or TRBV6-3 and TRBJ2-1; 8 nucleotides line up with TRBD2. This CDR3 is 16 amino acids long. Germline lookup yields CDR1 MNHEY and CDR2 SVGEGT. J was trimmed by 0 bases and V by 7 bases; bases with no gene match: 8.

The chain employs TRBV28 and TRBJ2-3; D not certain. The V gene's germline CDR1 is MDHEN and CDR2 SYDVKM. V lost 3 bases and J lost 6, with 16 bases in between. CDR3 length: 15 residues. CDR3 sequence reads: CASSFLIGFGDTQYF. Written as DNA, the CDR3 is TGTGCCAGCAGTTTCCTAATAGGGTTTGGCGATACGCAGTATTTT.

The J gene is TRBJ2-1, the V gene TRBV6-5; 7 bases align to TRBD2. The CDR3 extends over 13 amino acids. Germline V gene lookup returns CDR1 MNHEY and CDR2 SVGAGI. Trimming took 6 bases from V and 3 from J; bases not matched to a gene: 2. CDR3 DNA sequence: TGTGCCAGCAGCGGACTAGTCTACAATGAGCAGTTCTTC. This encodes CASSGLVYNEQFF.

The V call is TRBV9, the J call TRBJ2-3; 9 nucleotides agree with TRBD2. Germline V gene lookup returns CDR1 SGDLS and CDR2 YYNGEE. The CDR3 runs to 17 residues. Germline trimming cut 4 bases from V and 3 bases from J; bases unmatched to any gene: 12. The chain's CDR3 is CASSLYFRGGATDTQYF. The CDR3 DNA is TGTGCCAGCAGCCTGTATTTTCGCGGGGGGGCTACAGATACGCAGTATTTT.

This clonotype was seen a handful of times. CDR3 in amino acids: CASSQFARGELFF. In DNA form, the CDR3 reads TGTGCCAGCAGCCAATTCGCTCGCGGGGAGCTGTTTTTT. This chain connects TRBV3-1 to TRBJ2-2, with D unresolved. The CDR3 spans 13 residues. The germline CDR1 and CDR2 sequences are LGHDT and YNNKEL (reference sequence). V was trimmed by 2 bases and J by 7 bases, leaving 8 bases between them.

The rearrangement links TRBV20-1 to TRBJ2-7; 9 bases map to TRBD1. The CDR3 runs to 15 residues. With 2 bases clipped from V and 7 bases from J, the junction kept 12 bases outside the gene matches. CDR1 and CDR2 (germline): DFQATT, SNEGSKA (reference sequence). In DNA, the CDR3 is TGCAGTGCTAGAATCGTGGGACAGGGCTTAGGGGAGCAGTACTTC. It codes for CSARIVGQGLGEQYF.

Within the sample, this clonotype is medium-sized. This chain links TRBV20-1 with TRBJ2-5; D tentatively reads TRBD1 or TRBD2 (6 bases each). The CDR3 loop spans 12 amino acids. The germline CDR1 and CDR2 sequences are DFQATT and SNEGSKA (reference sequence). V lost 3 bases and J 3 bases, leaving 8 bases between the germline ends. This chain's CDR3 is CSARGGEETQYF. In nucleotides, the CDR3 is TGCAGTGCTAGGGGGGGCGAAGAGACCCAGTACTTC.

This clonotype has only one observation. V is TRBV7-9 and J is TRBJ1-1; 7 bases are a match to TRBD1. Germline lookup yields CDR1 SEHNR and CDR2 FQNEAQ (reference sequence). This CDR3 contains 12 residues. The ends lost 6 bases at V and 8 bases at J; junction bases unmatched: 6. The CDR3 region is CASSLTDREAFF. The CDR3 DNA follows: TGTGCCAGCAGTTTAACGGACAGGGAAGCTTTCTTT.

This clonotype was detected a few times. The gene calls are TRBV3-1 and TRBJ2-1, with D uncertain. The V gene lost 4 bases and the J gene lost 3 bases, with 4 bases spanning the gap. Germline CDR1 reads LGHDT; CDR2 reads YNNKEL (reference sequence). CDR3 size: 12 residues. CDR3 bases: TGTGCCAGCAGCCCGGTCTACAATGAGCAGTTCTTC. It is translated as CASSPVYNEQFF.

The genes are TRBV25-1 and TRBJ1-2; no clear D gene. The ends were cut back, 2 bases at V and 4 bases at J, with 11 bases in the middle. Germline CDR1 and CDR2: MGHDK and SYGVNS. CDR3 length: 14 residues. CDR3 DNA sequence: TGTGCCAGCAGTGAAGGCGCTGGTGGCTATGGCTACACCTTC. This sequence encodes CASSEGAGGYGYTF.

In this sample, this clonotype turned up a few times. This sequence joins TRBV29-1 and TRBJ1-1; D might be TRBD1 (5 bases). Germline V gene sequence: CDR1 SQVTM, CDR2 ANQGSEA. V lost 4 bases and J lost 0, with 9 bases in between. This CDR3 comprises 13 residues. CDR3 sequence (DNA): TGCAGCGTTGGACAGTTGATGAACACTGAAGCTTTCTTT. As protein: CSVGQLMNTEAFF.

The sample holds many counts of this clonotype. The genes are TRBV6-5 and TRBJ2-1, with 9 bases identical to TRBD1. The CDR3 sequence is 14 residues long. V gave up 2 bases and J gave up 7 bases; unmatched junction bases: 3. Germline V gene data show CDR1 as MNHEY and CDR2 as SVGAGI. This chain's CDR3 is CASSYRTGANEQFF. The CDR3 bases are TGTGCCAGCAGTTACCGGACAGGGGCGAATGAGCAGTTCTTC.

This clonotype was observed a handful of times. V and J are TRBV4-3 and TRBJ2-3, with D possibly TRBD2 on 6 matching bases. The length of the CDR3 is 17 residues. Trimming shortened V by 0 bases and J by 0 bases, and 13 bases separated the two germline ends. The V gene's germline CDR1 is LGHNA and CDR2 YSLEER. For the CDR3, the DNA is TGCGCCAGCAGCCAAGATCGGGCGGGGCCTAGCACAGATACGCAGTATTTT. Translating gives CASSQDRAGPSTDTQYF.

CDR3 loop: CASSLFLQGGETQYF. The CDR3 DNA reads as TGTGCCAGCAGTTTATTCCTGCAGGGGGGAGAGACCCAGTACTTC. The chain has TRBV12-3 or TRBV12-4 and TRBJ2-5; tentative D call: TRBD1 (7 bases). The CDR3 is made up of 15 amino acids. Trimming stripped 2 bases from V and 4 bases from J, with 14 bases between.

This clonotype was seen a few times. The chain links TRBV5-1 to TRBJ2-2; 9 bases map to TRBD1. The CDR3 sequence is 16 residues long. Germline trimming cut 2 bases from V and 4 bases from J; bases unmatched to any gene: 6. CDR1 SGHRS and CDR2 YFSETQ come from the germline V gene. The CDR3 DNA reads TGCGCCAGCAGCTTAGTGGGACAGGGTGTCACCGGGGAGCTGTTTTTT. Amino acids: CASSLVGQGVTGELFF.

The chain links TRBV24-1 to TRBJ2-2; 12 bases are shared with TRBD1. Germline CDR1 and CDR2: KGHDR and SFDVKD. Germline trimming cut 3 bases from V and 7 bases from J; bases unmatched to any gene: 8. This CDR3 comprises 17 residues. CDR3 protein: CATSDVPGQGASGELFF. The CDR3 DNA sequence: TGTGCCACCAGTGATGTCCCGGGACAGGGGGCCAGCGGGGAGCTGTTTTTT.

This clonotype turned up a few times. The rearrangement links TRBV5-6 to TRBJ2-3, with a weak D call TRBD1 (7 bases). CDR1 and CDR2 (germline): SGHDT, YYEEEE. This CDR3 contains 13 residues. Deletions cut 5 bases from V and 4 bases from J, with 11 bases between. CDR3: CASREGAADTQYF. The CDR3 DNA follows: TGTGCCAGCAGGGAGGGGGCCGCAGATACGCAGTATTTT.

This clonotype was seen at least ten times. The genes are TRBV5-1 and TRBJ2-7, with 7 bases matching TRBD2. Trimming at V came to 4 bases and at J to 7 bases, leaving 5 bases not matched to a gene. The CDR3 spans 12 residues. In germline, CDR1 is SGHRS, CDR2 YFSETQ. The CDR3 DNA reads TGCGCCAGCAGCCCCCTGGGGGGGGAGCAGTACTTC. Protein sequence: CASSPLGGEQYF.

CDR3 nucleotide sequence: TGTGCCAGCAGCGACCGGGACAGAAAATATAGCAATCAGCCCCAGCATTTT. Encoded protein: CASSDRDRKYSNQPQHF. The V and J genes are TRBV11-1 and TRBJ1-5; 7 positions match TRBD1. V was clipped by 5 bases and J by 0 bases; unmatched bases: 10. The germline gives CDR1 SGHAT, CDR2 FQDESV (reference sequence). The CDR3 has 17 amino acids.

This clonotype was found a few times. The rearrangement joins TRBV7-9 to TRBJ2-5, with 10 nucleotides matching TRBD2. Germline V gene data show CDR1 as SEHNR and CDR2 as FQNEAQ (reference sequence). The CDR3 has 15 residues. Trimming cost V 5 bases and J 3 bases; bases outside gene matches: 6. CDR3 protein: CASSTGTSEEETQYF. Here the CDR3 DNA reads TGTGCCAGCAGCACCGGGACTAGCGAGGAAGAGACCCAGTACTTC.

This clonotype was counted a few times. The chain couples TRBV12-3 or TRBV12-4 to TRBJ2-2; D gene unclear. The CDR3 has 13 residues. Between the trimmed V and J ends, which lost 7 bases and 5 bases, there was a span of 11 bases. The CDR3 coding sequence is TGTGCCAGCACCCATTCATGGACCGGGGAGCTGTTTTTT. It specifies CASTHSWTGELFF.

The J gene is TRBJ2-5, the V gene TRBV28; D perhaps matches TRBD1 (7 bases). Germline-derived CDR1 and CDR2 are MDHEN and SYDVKM. The CDR3 totals 17 residues. V shed 5 bases and J shed 1 base, with 20 bases lying between them. The CDR3 nucleotides are TGTGCCAGCAGTCCCCTGAGGTTCAGGGGGGCCCAAGAGACCCAGTACTTC. It translates to CASSPLRFRGAQETQYF.

This clonotype was counted between two and nine times. This rearrangement joins TRBV6-5 to TRBJ2-6; 7 bases are a match to TRBD1. The CDR3 contains 15 residues. After removal of 6 bases from V and 4 bases from J, the junction contained 6 bases not matched to a gene. Germline assignment: CDR1 MNHEY and CDR2 SVGAGI. DNA of the CDR3: TGTGCCAGCAGCCTACAGGGGACCGGGGCCAACGTCCTGACTTTC. Its protein is CASSLQGTGANVLTF.